This T cell receptor (beta chain) was recorded in a study of STAT5B mutations in CD4+ large granular lymphocyte leukemia. General study results and limits: Top patient clones used TRBV06 genes more often: 8/27 versus 2/35 in controls. Approximately 25% of private leukemic clonotypes occurred rarely in other patients' non-leukemic repertoires.

Per germline, CDR1 LNHDA and CDR2 SQIVND (reference sequence). The CDR3 is 13 amino acids. To note about this clone: What it binds is unknown. Mismatch with germline at one junction end may stem from a read error.

In the study's own analysis: Productive clonotypes were detectable down to 2.59 x 10-5 frequency. Sequencing used immunoSEQ multiplex PCR; TCRdb keeps in-frame clones, though not all of them. The DNA was the basis for D and trimming; V, J and clone size are from that table. The data hold over 35,000 clones, with 84% observed a single time. Controls came from buffy coats of healthy blood donors. The clonotype originates from a human donor in good health. The chain is built from TRBV19 and TRBJ2-3; the D gene is possibly TRBD1 (5 bases). Sequencing was performed on CD4+ T cells from blood buffy coats. The DNA for the CDR3 is TGTGCCAGTAGTAACCCGGACACAAATACGCAGTATTTT. Translated: CASSNPDTNTQYF.